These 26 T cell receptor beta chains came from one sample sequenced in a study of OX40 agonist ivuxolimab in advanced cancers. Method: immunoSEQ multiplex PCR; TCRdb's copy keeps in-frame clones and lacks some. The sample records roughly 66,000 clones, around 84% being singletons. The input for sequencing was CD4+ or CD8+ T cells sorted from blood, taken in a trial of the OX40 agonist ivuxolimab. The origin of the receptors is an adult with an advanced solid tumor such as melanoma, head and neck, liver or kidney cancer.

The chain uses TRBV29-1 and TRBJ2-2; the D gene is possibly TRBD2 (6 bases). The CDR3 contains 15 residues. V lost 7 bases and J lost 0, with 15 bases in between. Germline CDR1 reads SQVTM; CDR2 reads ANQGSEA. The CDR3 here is CSAPFGGANTGELFF. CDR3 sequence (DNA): TGCAGCGCCCCTTTCGGGGGAGCGAACACCGGGGAGCTGTTTTTT.

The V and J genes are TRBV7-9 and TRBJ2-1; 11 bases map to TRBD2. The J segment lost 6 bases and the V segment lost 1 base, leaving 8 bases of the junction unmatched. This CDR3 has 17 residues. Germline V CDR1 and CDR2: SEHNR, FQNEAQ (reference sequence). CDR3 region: CASSLVVASGGLNEQFF. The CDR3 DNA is TGTGCCAGCAGCTTAGTGGTGGCTAGCGGGGGGCTCAATGAGCAGTTCTTC.

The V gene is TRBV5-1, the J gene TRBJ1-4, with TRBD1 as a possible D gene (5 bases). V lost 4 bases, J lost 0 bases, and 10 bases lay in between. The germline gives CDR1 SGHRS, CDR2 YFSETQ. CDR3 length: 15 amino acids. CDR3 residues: CASSDTGPTNEKLFF. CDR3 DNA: TGCGCCAGCAGCGATACAGGCCCAACTAATGAAAAACTGTTTTTT.

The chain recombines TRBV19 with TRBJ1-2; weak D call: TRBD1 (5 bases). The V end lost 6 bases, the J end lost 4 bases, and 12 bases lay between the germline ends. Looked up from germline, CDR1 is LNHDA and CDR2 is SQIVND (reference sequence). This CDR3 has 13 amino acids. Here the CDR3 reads CASRREGSYGYTF. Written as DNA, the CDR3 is TGTGCCAGTAGGAGGGAGGGGTCCTATGGCTACACCTTC.

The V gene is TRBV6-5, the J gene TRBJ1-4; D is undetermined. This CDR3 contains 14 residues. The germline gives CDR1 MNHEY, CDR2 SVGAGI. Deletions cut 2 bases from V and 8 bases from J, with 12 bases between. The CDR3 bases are TGTGCCAGCAGTTACAGCGAAAGTAGAGAAAAACTGTTTTTT. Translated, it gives CASSYSESREKLFF.

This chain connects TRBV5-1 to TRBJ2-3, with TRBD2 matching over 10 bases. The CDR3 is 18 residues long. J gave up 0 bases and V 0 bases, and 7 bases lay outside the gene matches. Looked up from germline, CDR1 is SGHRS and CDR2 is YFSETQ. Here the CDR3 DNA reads TGCGCCAGCAGCTTGGTGGGGATTAGCGGGAGGAGCACAGATACGCAGTATTTT. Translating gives CASSLVGISGRSTDTQYF.

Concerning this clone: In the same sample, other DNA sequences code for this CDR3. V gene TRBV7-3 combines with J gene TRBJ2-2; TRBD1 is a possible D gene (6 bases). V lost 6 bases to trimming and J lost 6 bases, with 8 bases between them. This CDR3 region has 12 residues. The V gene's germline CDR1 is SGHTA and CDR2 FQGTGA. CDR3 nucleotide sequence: TGTGCCAGCAGTCCAGGGGCCGGGGAGCTGTTTTTT. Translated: CASSPGAGELFF.

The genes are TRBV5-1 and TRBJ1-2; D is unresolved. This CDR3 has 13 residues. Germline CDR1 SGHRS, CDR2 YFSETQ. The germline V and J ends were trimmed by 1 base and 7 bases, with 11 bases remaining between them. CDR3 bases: TGCGCCAGCAGCTTGCATCCTTCGGGTGGCTACACCTTC. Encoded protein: CASSLHPSGGYTF.

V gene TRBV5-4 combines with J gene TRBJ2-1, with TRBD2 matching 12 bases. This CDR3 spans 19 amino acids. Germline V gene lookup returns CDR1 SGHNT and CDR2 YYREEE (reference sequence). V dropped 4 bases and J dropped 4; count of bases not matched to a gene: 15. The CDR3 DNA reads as TGTGCCAGCAGCCCCCCGTGGGCCTCACTAGCGGGGGGTTACAATGAGCAGTTCTTC. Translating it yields CASSPPWASLAGGYNEQFF.

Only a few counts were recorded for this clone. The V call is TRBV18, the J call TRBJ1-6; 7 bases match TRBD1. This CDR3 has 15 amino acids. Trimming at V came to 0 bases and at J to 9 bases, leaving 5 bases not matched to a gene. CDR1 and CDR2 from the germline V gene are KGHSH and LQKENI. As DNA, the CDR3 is TGTGCCAGCTCACCACCGACCCAGGGGGGTTCACCCCTCCACTTT. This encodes CASSPPTQGGSPLHF.

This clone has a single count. In DNA, the CDR3 is TGTGCCAGCAGACTGACTAGCCCCTACGAGCAGTACTTC. It translates to CASRLTSPYEQYF. The chain links TRBV6-1 to TRBJ2-7; TRBD2 agrees at 7 bases. The CDR3 runs to 13 residues. The junction had 4 bases not matched to a gene; V was cut back by 6 bases and J by 2 bases. From germline, CDR1 is MNHNS and CDR2 SASEGT.

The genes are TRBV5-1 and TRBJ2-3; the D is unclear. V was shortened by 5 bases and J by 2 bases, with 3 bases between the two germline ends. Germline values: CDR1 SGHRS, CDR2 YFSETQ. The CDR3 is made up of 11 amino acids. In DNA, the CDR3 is TGCGCCAGCAGAACCACAGATACGCAGTATTTT. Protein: CASRTTDTQYF.

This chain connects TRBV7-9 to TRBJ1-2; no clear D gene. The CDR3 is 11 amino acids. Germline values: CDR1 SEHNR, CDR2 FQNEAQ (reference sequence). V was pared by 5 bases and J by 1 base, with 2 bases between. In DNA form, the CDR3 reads TGTGCCAGCAGCATTAACTATGGCTACACCTTC. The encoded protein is CASSINYGYTF.

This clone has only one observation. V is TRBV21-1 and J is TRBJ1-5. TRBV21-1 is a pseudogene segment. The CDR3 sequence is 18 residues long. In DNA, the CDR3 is TGTGCCAGCAGCAAATTGCCCCCAGTAGCCCAATCCAATCAGCCCCAGCATTTT. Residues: CASSKLPPVAQSNQPQHF.

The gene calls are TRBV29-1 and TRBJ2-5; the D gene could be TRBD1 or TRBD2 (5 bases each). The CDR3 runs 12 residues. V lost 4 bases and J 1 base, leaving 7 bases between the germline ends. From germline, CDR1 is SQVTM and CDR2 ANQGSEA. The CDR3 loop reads CSVGDGQETQYF. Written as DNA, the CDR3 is TGCAGCGTTGGGGACGGCCAAGAGACCCAGTACTTC.

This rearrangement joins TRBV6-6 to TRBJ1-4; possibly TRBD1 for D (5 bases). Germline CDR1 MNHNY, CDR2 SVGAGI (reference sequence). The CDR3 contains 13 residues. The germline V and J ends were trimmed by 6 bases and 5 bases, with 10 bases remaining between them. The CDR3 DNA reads TGTGCCAGCAGGCAGGGTTCCAATGAAAAACTGTTTTTT. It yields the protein CASRQGSNEKLFF.

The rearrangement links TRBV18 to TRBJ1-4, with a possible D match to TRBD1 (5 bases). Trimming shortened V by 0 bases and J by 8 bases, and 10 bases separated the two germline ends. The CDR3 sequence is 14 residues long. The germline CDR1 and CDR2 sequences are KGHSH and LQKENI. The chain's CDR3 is CASSPPAGREKLFF. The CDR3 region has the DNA TGTGCCAGCTCACCACCGGCAGGGAGAGAAAAACTGTTTTTT.

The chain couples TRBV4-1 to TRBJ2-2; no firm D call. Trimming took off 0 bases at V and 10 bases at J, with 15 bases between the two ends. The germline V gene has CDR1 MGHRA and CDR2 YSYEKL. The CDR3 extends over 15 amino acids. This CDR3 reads CASSQDPGIRAELFF. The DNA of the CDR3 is TGCGCCAGCAGCCAAGACCCCGGAATTAGGGCGGAGCTGTTTTTT.

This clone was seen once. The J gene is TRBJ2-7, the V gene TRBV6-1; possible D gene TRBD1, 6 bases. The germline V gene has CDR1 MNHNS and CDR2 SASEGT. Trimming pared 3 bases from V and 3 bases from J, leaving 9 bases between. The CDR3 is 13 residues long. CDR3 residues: CASSDARGYEQYV. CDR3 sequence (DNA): TGTGCCAGCAGTGATGCCAGGGGCTACGAGCAGTACGTC.

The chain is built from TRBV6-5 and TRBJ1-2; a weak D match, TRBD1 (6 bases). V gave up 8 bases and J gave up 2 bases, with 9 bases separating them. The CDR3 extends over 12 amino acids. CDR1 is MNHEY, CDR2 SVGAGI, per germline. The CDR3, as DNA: TGTGCCAGCGGTAGGGGGAACTATGGCTACACCTTC. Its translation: CASGRGNYGYTF.

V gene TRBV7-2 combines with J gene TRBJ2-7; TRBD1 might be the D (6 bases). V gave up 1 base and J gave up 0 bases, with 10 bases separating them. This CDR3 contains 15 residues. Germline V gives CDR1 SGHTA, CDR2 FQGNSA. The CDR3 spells CASSLVGQLSYEQYF. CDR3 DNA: TGTGCCAGCAGCTTAGTCGGACAGCTCTCCTACGAGCAGTACTTC. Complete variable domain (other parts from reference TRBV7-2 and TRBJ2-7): GAGVSQSPSNKVTEKGKDVELRCDPISGHTALYWYRQSLGQGLEFLIYFQGNSAPDKSGLPSDRFSAERTGGSVSTLTIQRTQQEDSAVYLCASSLVGQLSYEQYFGPGTRLTVT.

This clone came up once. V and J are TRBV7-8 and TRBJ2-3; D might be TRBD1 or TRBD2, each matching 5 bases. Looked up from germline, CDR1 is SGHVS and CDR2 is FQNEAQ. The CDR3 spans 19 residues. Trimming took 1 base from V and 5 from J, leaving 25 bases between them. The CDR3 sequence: CASSLVVLRTGTPEDTQYF. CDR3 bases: TGTGCCAGCAGCTTAGTAGTGCTAAGGACCGGGACCCCGGAAGATACGCAGTATTTT.

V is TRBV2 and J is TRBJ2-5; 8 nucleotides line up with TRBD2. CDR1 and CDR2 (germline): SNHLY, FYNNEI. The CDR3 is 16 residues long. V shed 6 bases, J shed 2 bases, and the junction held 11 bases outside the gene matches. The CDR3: CASRDGGSGAQETQYF. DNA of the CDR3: TGTGCCAGCAGGGACGGGGGTAGCGGGGCACAAGAGACCCAGTACTTC.

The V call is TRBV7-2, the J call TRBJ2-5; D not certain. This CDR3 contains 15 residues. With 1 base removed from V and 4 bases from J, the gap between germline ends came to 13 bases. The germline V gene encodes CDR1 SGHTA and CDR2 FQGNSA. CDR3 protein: CASSLDVTSLETQYF. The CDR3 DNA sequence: TGTGCCAGCAGCTTAGACGTGACGAGCCTAGAGACCCAGTACTTC.

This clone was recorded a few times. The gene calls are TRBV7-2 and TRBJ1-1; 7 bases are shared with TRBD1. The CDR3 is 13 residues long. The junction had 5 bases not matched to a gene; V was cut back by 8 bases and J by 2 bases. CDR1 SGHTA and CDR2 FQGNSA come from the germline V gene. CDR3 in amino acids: CASRDRANTEAFF. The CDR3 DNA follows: TGTGCCAGCCGTGACAGGGCTAACACTGAAGCTTTCTTT.

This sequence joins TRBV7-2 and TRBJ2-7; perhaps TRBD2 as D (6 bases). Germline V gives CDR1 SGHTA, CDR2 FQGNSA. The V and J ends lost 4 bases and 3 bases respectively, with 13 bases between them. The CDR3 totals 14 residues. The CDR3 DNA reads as TGTGCCAGCAGCTCCGTTGGGGGGTTCTACGAGCAGTACTTC. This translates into CASSSVGGFYEQYF.